Listed here are 14 T cell receptor beta chains from one sample, sequenced in a study of cytomegalovirus exposure and HLA in healthy donors. Researchers ran the PCR with 60 Vbeta and 13 Jbeta primers. The method was immunoSEQ multiplex PCR; TCRdb's version includes in-frame clones alone and lacks a portion of them. The sample lists around 170,000 clones, over 80% occurring once. Sequencing was carried out using PBMCs. The source of these receptors is a woman aged 18-29 years in good health and CMV-seronegative.

The chain recombines TRBV6-1 with TRBJ1-2, with 7 bases aligning to TRBD1. Unmatched junction bases numbered 1, after V lost 5 bases and J lost 4 bases. Germline CDR1 is MNHNS and CDR2 is SASEGT. The CDR3 has 12 amino acids. Written as DNA, the CDR3 is TGTGCCAGCAGTCGGGACAGCTATGGCTACACCTTC. This translates into CASSRDSYGYTF.

The chain carries TRBV28 and TRBJ2-1; a possible D gene is TRBD2 (5 bases). The germline CDR1 and CDR2 sequences are MDHEN and SYDVKM. This CDR3 is 12 amino acids long. Trimming took 5 bases from V and 9 from J, leaving 11 bases between them. The CDR3 region is CASSLPRGEQFF. Written as DNA, the CDR3 is TGTGCCAGCAGTCTCCCTCGGGGTGAGCAGTTCTTC.

This chain connects TRBV27 to TRBJ2-2; 12 bases are a match to TRBD2. CDR3 length: 18 amino acids. The V segment lost 0 bases and the J segment 6 bases; nucleotides outside the gene matches: 8. The V gene's germline CDR1 is MNHEY and CDR2 SMNVEV (reference sequence). The CDR3 DNA follows: TGTGCCAGCAGTTTATCGCGAAGGACTAGCGGGGTATCCGGGGAGCTGTTTTTT. The encoded protein is CASSLSRRTSGVSGELFF.

The CDR3 region is CASSESAVGRSGYTF. CDR3 bases: TGCGCCAGCAGTGAGTCGGCTGTCGGGAGAAGTGGCTACACCTTC. V gene TRBV10-2 combines with J gene TRBJ1-2; D gene ambiguous. The CDR3 has 15 amino acids. With 0 bases removed from V and 7 bases from J, the gap between germline ends came to 15 bases. Germline V CDR1 and CDR2: WSHSY, SAAADI.

The DNA for the CDR3 is TGCGCCAGCAGCGGGCAAGGGGATGAGCAGTTCTTC. It specifies CASSGQGDEQFF. The chain carries TRBV5-1 and TRBJ2-1; D is possibly TRBD1 (5 bases). Trimming took off 4 bases at V and 8 bases at J, with 10 bases between the two ends. Germline V CDR1 and CDR2: SGHRS, YFSETQ. This CDR3 spans 12 amino acids.

V and J are TRBV5-1 and TRBJ2-7, with D tentatively TRBD1 (5 bases). Trimming removed 4 bases at V and 6 bases at J, with 17 bases between. Germline values: CDR1 SGHRS, CDR2 YFSETQ. This CDR3 is built from 14 residues. CDR3 region: CASSPRQTDGEQYF. CDR3 sequence (DNA): TGCGCCAGCAGCCCTAGACAGACCGACGGCGAGCAGTACTTC. Combining the CDR3 with reference TRBV5-1 and TRBJ2-7 gives the whole variable domain KAGVTQTPRYLIKTRGQQVTLSCSPISGHRSVSWYQQTPGQGLQFLFEYFSETQRNKGNFPGRFSGRQFSNSRSEMNVSTLELGDSALYLCASSPRQTDGEQYFGPGTRLTVT.

The CDR3 reads CASSPGGETQYF. CDR3 nucleotides: TGTGCCAGCAGCCCCGGGGGAGAGACCCAGTACTTC. The genes are TRBV6-6 and TRBJ2-5; D perhaps matches TRBD2 (6 bases). V shed 6 bases and J shed 4 bases, with 9 bases lying between them. The germline V gene has CDR1 MNHNY and CDR2 SVGAGI (reference sequence). This CDR3 comprises 12 residues.

The V and J genes are TRBV30 and TRBJ2-7, with a possible D match to TRBD2 (6 bases). Per germline, CDR1 GTSNPN and CDR2 SVGIG (reference sequence). The CDR3 loop spans 15 amino acids. V lost 8 bases to trimming and J lost 6 bases, with 26 bases between them. This CDR3 is CAGWGPGLAETEQYF. The CDR3 DNA reads as TGTGCCGGATGGGGACCTGGGTTAGCGGAGACCGAGCAGTACTTC.

This chain uses TRBV19 with TRBJ1-5; a weak D match, TRBD1 (6 bases). V was trimmed by 4 bases and J by 1 base, leaving 11 bases between them. The CDR3 extends over 15 amino acids. Germline V gives CDR1 LNHDA, CDR2 SQIVND (reference sequence). The CDR3 reads CASSREGQSNQPQHF. The CDR3 DNA follows: TGTGCCAGTAGTAGGGAAGGACAGAGCAATCAGCCCCAGCATTTT.

The chain is built from TRBV19 and TRBJ1-5; D is uncertain. The CDR3 consists of 12 residues. The germline V and J ends were trimmed by 2 bases and 11 bases, with 10 bases remaining between them. Germline lookup yields CDR1 LNHDA and CDR2 SQIVND (reference sequence). The CDR3 nucleotides read TGTGCCAGTAGTATATCTCCGGGAGCCCAGCATTTT. Its protein is CASSISPGAQHF.

The V gene is TRBV2, the J gene TRBJ2-3, with D unresolved. The CDR3 length is 15 residues. CDR1 is SNHLY, CDR2 FYNNEI, per germline. V lost 2 bases, J lost 3 bases, and 12 bases lay in between. CDR3 sequence: CASSESHPRTDTQYF. The CDR3 coding sequence is TGTGCCAGCAGTGAATCTCACCCCCGGACAGATACGCAGTATTTT.

This rearrangement joins TRBV11-2 to TRBJ2-7; D not resolved. CDR1 and CDR2 (germline): SGHAT, FQNNGV. Trimming stripped 6 bases from V and 3 bases from J, with 12 bases between. The CDR3 totals 13 residues. This chain's CDR3 is CASRVSRRYEQYF. The CDR3, as DNA: TGTGCCAGCAGGGTGTCTAGGCGCTACGAGCAGTACTTC.

The chain carries TRBV10-3 and TRBJ1-1, with D possibly TRBD1 on 5 matching bases. Trimming took 10 bases from V and 2 from J, leaving 17 bases between them. Germline CDR1 and CDR2: ENHRY and SYGVKD. The CDR3 covers 14 residues. In DNA form, the CDR3 reads TGTGCCACCCGCACCGGGGGTCTTAACACTGAAGCTTTCTTT. Protein product: CATRTGGLNTEAFF.

V is TRBV6-5 and J is TRBJ2-7; TRBD2 matches 12 bases. The CDR3 is 15 amino acids. V trimming: 5 bases; J trimming: 3 bases; junction bases outside the gene matches: 5. Germline values: CDR1 MNHEY, CDR2 SVGAGI. The CDR3 loop is CASSRLAGAFYEQYF. The CDR3 region has the DNA TGTGCCAGCAGTAGACTAGCGGGGGCTTTCTACGAGCAGTACTTC.